This T cell receptor beta chain derives from a study of regulatory T cells in long-lasting Graves disease. Regarding the study as a whole: Samples came from peripheral blood alone, without thyroid tissue. Patients with persistent disease showed a bias toward TRBV28, TRBJ1-2 and TRBJ2-5.

Investigators prepared the TCR beta libraries by applying iRepertoire HTBI primers and Arm-PCR of CDR3 regions. TCRdb independently ran MiXCR on the multiplex PCR reads; one entry per CDR3 protein. The data contain approximately 470,000 distinct CDR3 sequences, roughly 15% of them seen just once; the ten biggest clones take up less than 15%. Time point reported: newly diagnosed GD, antithyroid drugs for less than 3 months. RNA isolated from PBMCs was used to make the TCR library. As concerns this clonotype: Its antigen is as yet unknown.

V was cut by 2 bases and J by 1 base, with 17 bases left in between. The CDR3 extends over 17 amino acids. Germline CDR1 reads MNHEY; CDR2 reads SVGAGI. This sample was shared with a second study, whose subject was T cells in Graves' hyperthyroidism and ophthalmopathy. From that report: The TCR CDR3 first-round RT-PCR relied on the HTBI primer set.

The rearrangement joins TRBV6-5 to TRBJ1-1, with D uncertain. The receptor was isolated from a man aged 40-49 years with Graves disease. The starting material was peripheral blood mononuclear cells (PBMCs), obtained at new diagnosis, from a patient treated with antithyroid drugs. The chain's CDR3 is CASSYSSDGLPNTEAFF. In DNA, the CDR3 is TGTGCCAGCAGTTACAGTTCGGACGGGCTACCGAACACTGAAGCTTTCTTT.